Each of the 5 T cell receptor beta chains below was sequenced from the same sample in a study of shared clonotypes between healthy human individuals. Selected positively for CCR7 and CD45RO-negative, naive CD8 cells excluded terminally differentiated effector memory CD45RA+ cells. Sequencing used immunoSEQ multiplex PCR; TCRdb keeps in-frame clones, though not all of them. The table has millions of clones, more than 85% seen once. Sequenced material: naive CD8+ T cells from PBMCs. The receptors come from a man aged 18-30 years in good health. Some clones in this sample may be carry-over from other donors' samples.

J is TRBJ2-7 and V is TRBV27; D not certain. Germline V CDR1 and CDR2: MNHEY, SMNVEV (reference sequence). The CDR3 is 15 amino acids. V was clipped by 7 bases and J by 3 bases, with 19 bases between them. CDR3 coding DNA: TGTGCCAGCAAGGGCCACCGAAGGGAAGGCTACGAGCAGTACTTC. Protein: CASKGHRREGYEQYF.

CDR3 nucleotide sequence: TGTGCCAGCAGTGAATTACTAGCGGGACGCACAGATACGCAGTATTTT. This codes for CASSELLAGRTDTQYF. This chain connects TRBV25-1 to TRBJ2-3; 10 bases map to TRBD2. The CDR3 length is 16 residues. The germline CDR1 and CDR2 sequences are MGHDK and SYGVNS. With V trimmed by 1 base and J by 1 base, 2 bases remained unmatched.

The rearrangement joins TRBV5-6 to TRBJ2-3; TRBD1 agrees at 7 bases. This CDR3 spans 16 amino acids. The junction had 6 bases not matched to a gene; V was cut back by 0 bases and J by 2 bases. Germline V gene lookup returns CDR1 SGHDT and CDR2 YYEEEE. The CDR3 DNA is TGTGCCAGCAGCTTGGCGGACAGGTCCTCCACAGATACGCAGTATTTT. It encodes CASSLADRSSTDTQYF.

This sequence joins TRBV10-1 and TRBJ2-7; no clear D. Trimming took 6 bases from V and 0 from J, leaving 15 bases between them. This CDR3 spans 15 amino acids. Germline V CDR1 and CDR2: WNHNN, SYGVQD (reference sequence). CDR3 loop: CASSNSGENSYEQYF. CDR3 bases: TGCGCCAGCAGCAACTCCGGAGAAAACTCCTACGAGCAGTACTTC.

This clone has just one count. This chain's CDR3 is CAITETSGIYNEQFF. Written as DNA, the CDR3 is TGTGCCATCACCGAGACTAGCGGGATTTACAATGAGCAGTTCTTC. V usage is TRBV10-3 and J usage is TRBJ2-1, with 11 bases matching TRBD2. Germline CDR1 is ENHRY and CDR2 is SYGVKD. The CDR3 extends over 15 amino acids. The ends lost 7 bases at V and 4 bases at J; junction bases unmatched: 6.